This TCR beta chain was captured by sequencing in a study of T-cell reconstitution after alpha-beta-depleted transplantation in children. This clonotype was detected ten times or more. Preparation of the TCRbeta library was carried out with unique molecular identifiers. Using its own MiXCR run on the PCR reads, TCRdb lists one record per CDR3 protein. Among some 530,000 distinct CDR3 sequences listed, about an eighth were seen once. Trimming cost V 5 bases and J 5 bases, with 18 bases left between them. The CDR3 is 15 amino acids. The genes are TRBV12-3 or TRBV12-4 and TRBJ1-1; TRBD1 might be the D (5 bases). This receptor was taken from a human donor who donated a stem cell graft to a child with combined immunodeficiency. The sequencing used PBMCs from the stem cell graft donor, collected from the stem cell graft. CDR3 in amino acids: CASSPLFVRGTEAFF. The DNA of the CDR3 is TGTGCCAGCAGTCCCCTTTTCGTGAGGGGAACTGAAGCTTTCTTT.